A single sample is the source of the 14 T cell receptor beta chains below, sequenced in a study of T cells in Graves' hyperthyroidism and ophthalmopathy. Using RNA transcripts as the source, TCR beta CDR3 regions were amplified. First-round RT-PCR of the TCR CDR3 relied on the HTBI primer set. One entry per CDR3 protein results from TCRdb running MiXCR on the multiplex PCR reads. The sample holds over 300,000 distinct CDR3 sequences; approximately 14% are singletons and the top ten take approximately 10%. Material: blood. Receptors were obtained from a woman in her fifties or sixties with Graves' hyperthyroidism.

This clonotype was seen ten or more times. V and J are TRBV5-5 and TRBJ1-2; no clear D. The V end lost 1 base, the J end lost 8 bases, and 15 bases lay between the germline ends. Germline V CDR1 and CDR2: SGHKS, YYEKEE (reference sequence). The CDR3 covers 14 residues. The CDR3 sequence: CASSLLYGYDGYTF. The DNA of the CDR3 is TGTGCCAGCAGCTTGTTATATGGTTATGACGGCTACACCTTC.

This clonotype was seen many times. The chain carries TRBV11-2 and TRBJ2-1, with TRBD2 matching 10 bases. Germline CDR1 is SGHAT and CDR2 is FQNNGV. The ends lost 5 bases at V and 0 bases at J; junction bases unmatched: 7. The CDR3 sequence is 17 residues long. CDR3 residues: CASSPLAGAPSYNEQFF. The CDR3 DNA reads TGTGCCAGCAGCCCTCTAGCGGGAGCCCCCTCCTACAATGAGCAGTTCTTC. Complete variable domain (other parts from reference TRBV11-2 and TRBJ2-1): EAGVAQSPRYKIIEKRQSVAFWCNPISGHATLYWYQQILGQGPKLLIQFQNNGVVDDSQLPKDRFSAERLKGVDSTLKIQPAKLEDSAVYLCASSPLAGAPSYNEQFFGPGTRLTVL.

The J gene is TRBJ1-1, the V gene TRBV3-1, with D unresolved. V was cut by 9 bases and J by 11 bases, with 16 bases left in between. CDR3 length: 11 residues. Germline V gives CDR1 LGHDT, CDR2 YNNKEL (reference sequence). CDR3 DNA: TGTGCCAGTAGTAGAAGCCAGATGGCTTTCTTT. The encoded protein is CASSRSQMAFF.

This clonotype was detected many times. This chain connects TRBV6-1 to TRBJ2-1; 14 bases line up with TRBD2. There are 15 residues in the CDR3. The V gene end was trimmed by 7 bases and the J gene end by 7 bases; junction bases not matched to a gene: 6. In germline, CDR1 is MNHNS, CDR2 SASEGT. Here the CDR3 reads CASILGLAGGNEQFF. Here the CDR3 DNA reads TGTGCCAGCATCCTAGGACTAGCGGGGGGTAATGAGCAGTTCTTC.

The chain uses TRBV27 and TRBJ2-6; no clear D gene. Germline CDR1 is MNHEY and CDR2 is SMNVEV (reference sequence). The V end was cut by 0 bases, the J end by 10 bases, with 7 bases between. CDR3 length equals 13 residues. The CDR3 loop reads CASSLSPLNVLTF. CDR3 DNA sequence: TGTGCCAGCAGTTTATCCCCGTTGAACGTCCTGACTTTC.

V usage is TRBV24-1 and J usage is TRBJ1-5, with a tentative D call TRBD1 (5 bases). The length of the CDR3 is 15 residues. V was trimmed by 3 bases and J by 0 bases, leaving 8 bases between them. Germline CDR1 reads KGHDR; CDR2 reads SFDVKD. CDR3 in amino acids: CATSDGGYSNQPQHF. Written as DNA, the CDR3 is TGTGCCACCAGTGATGGGGGTTATAGCAATCAGCCCCAGCATTTT.

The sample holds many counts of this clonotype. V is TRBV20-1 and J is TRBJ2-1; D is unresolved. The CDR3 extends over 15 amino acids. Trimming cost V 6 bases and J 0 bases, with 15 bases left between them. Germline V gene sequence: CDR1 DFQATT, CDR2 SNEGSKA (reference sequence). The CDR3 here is CSASGRQSSYNEQFF. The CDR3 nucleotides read TGCAGTGCCAGTGGGCGCCAAAGCTCCTACAATGAGCAGTTCTTC.

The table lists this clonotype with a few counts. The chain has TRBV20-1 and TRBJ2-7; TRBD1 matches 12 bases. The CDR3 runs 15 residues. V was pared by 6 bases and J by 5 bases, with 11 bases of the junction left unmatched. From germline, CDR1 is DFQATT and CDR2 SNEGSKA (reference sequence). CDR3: CSAAGQGALGDEQYF. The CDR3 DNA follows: TGCAGTGCCGCGGGACAGGGGGCGCTGGGGGACGAGCAGTACTTC.

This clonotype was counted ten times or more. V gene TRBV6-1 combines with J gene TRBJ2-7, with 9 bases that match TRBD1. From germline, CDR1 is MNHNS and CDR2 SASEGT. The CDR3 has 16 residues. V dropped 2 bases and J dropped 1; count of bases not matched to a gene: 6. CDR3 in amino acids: CASSEPGQGRSYEQYF. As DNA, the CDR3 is TGTGCCAGCAGTGAACCGGGACAGGGTAGGTCCTACGAGCAGTACTTC.

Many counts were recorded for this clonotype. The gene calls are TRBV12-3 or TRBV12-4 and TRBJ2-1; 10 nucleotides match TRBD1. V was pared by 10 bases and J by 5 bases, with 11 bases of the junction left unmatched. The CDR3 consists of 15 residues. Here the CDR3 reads CATKSGTGAHNEQFF. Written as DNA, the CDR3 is TGTGCCACCAAGTCCGGGACAGGGGCTCACAATGAGCAGTTCTTC.

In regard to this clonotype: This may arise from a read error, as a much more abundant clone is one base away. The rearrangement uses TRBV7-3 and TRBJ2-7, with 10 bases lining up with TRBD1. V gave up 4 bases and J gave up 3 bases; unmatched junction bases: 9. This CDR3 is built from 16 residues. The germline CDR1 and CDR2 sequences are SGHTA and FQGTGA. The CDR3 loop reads CASSSETRTGGYEQYF. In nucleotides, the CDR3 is TGTGCCAGCAGCTCAGAAACTCGGACAGGGGGCTACGAGCAGTACTTC. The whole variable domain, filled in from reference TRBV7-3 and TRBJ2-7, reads GAGVSQTPSNKVTEKGKYVELRCDPISGHTALYWYRQSLGQGPEFLIYFQGTGAADDSGLPNDRFFAVRPEGSVSTLKIQRTERGDSAVYLCASSSETRTGGYEQYFGPGTRLTVT.

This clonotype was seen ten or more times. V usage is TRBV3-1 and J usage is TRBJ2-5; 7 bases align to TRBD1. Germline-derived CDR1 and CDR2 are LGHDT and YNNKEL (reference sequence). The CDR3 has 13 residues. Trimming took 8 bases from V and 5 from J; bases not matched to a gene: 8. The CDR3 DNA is TGTGCCAGCGCCGAGGGGGCAGGGGAGACCCAGTACTTC. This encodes CASAEGAGETQYF.

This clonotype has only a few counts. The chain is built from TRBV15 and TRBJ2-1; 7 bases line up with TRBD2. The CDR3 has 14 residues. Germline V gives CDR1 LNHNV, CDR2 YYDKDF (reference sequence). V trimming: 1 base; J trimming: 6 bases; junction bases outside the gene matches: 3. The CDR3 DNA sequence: TGTGCCACCAGCAGAGCGGGAGGAACCAATGAGCAGTTCTTC. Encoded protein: CATSRAGGTNEQFF.

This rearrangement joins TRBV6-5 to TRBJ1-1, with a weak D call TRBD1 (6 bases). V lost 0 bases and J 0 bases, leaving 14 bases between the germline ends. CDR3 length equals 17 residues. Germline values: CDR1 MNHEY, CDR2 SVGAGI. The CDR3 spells CASSYSLGGDMNTEAFF. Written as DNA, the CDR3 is TGTGCCAGCAGTTACTCTTTAGGGGGAGACATGAACACTGAAGCTTTCTTT.